This entry describes one T cell receptor beta chain. Per the original data handling: Estimation of nucleated cell counts relied on the amplification of reference gene primers. TCRdb's copy holds only in-frame clones and misses some; the assay was immunoSEQ multiplex PCR. V and J calls and clone size are copied from that table; D and trimming were computed from the DNA. The sample consists of approximately 170,000 clones, 88% of them appearing once. This record belongs to a study of blood T cell repertoires in COVID-19. Study background: Acute-phase and convalescent COVID-19 samples originated in the United States, Italy and Spain. Sample material is recorded as cDNA or gDNA derived from T cells, B-cell-depleted T cells, or PBMCs.

This CDR3 region has 14 residues. From germline, CDR1 is MGHDK and CDR2 SYGVNS. J gave up 6 bases and V 7 bases, and 9 bases lay outside the gene matches. The gene calls are TRBV25-1 and TRBJ1-2; 9 bases are a match to TRBD1. The receptor comes from a man younger than 40 with acute or convalescent COVID-19. The sequenced sample was peripheral blood. DNA of the CDR3: TGTGCCAGCACAGGGACAGGGCCAACCCATGGCTACACCTTC. Translation gives CASTGTGPTHGYTF.